This passage covers 21 T cell receptor beta chains from one sample sequenced in a study of blood T cells in healthy people across ages (dated by TCRdb to between 2015 and 2016). The library was built by means of 5' RACE. This sample was sequenced with an Illumina HiSeq 2500. A second PCR of roughly 7 to 11 cycles was run with a J-beta primer mix and a sample-barcoded 5' primer. TCRdb trimmed public reads at Q25 via fastp, called clones via MiXCR and kept in-frame beta chains. Every entry covers one CDR3 protein and lists the most common genes and DNA from its rows. Counted in this sample were hundreds of thousands of distinct CDR3 sequences; more than 20% of them appeared once. The ten largest clones capture more than 3% of the sample. Sequenced material: blood. All receptors come from a man between 65 and 79 years old in good health.

V is TRBV4-1 and J is TRBJ2-7, with no clear D. V was trimmed by 2 bases and J by 6 bases, leaving 14 bases between them. CDR1 MGHRA and CDR2 YSYEKL come from the germline V gene. The CDR3 has 14 residues. This chain's CDR3 is CASSQTLRAIEQYF. In nucleotides, the CDR3 is TGCGCCAGCAGCCAAACCCTTAGGGCTATCGAGCAGTACTTC.

This clonotype was observed a few times. The J gene is TRBJ2-1, the V gene TRBV5-1; D remains ambiguous. Judging by the DNA end, TRBJ2-5 fits better; the J call may be wrong. This CDR3 has 13 amino acids. Germline values: CDR1 SGHRS, CDR2 YFSETQ. The CDR3 nucleotides read TGCGCCAGCAGCTTGGTTAGCTCCGCGACCCAGTACTTC. Translated: CASSLVSSATQYF.

The rearrangement joins TRBV28 to TRBJ2-3, with a weak D call TRBD1 (6 bases). V shed 2 bases and J shed 4 bases, with 16 bases lying between them. This CDR3 contains 16 residues. In germline, CDR1 is MDHEN, CDR2 SYDVKM. The CDR3 DNA reads TGTGCCAGCAGTTTAACCCGGACAGTCGGAGCAGATACGCAGTATTTT. Translated: CASSLTRTVGADTQYF. Full variable domain (outside the CDR3, taken from reference TRBV28 and TRBJ2-3): DVKVTQSSRYLVKRTGEKVFLECVQDMDHENMFWYRQDPGLGLRLIYFSYDVKMKEKGDIPEGYSVSREKKERFSLILESASTNQTSMYLCASSLTRTVGADTQYFGPGTRLTVL.

The chain links TRBV27 to TRBJ2-7, with D unresolved. V gave up 5 bases and J gave up 0 bases, with 26 bases separating them. This CDR3 comprises 19 residues. Germline V CDR1 and CDR2: MNHEY, SMNVEV (reference sequence). The CDR3 DNA sequence: TGTGCCAGCAGTGGGGTTGGCAGCGAACCCTTAAGGGACTCCTACGAGCAGTACTTC. Its protein product is CASSGVGSEPLRDSYEQYF.

This clonotype was detected a few times. V and J are TRBV7-8 and TRBJ2-7, with D unresolved. The CDR3 is made up of 14 amino acids. Per the germline V gene, CDR1 is SGHVS and CDR2 is FQNEAQ. V was cut by 5 bases and J by 2 bases, with 13 bases left in between. CDR3 protein: CASSPTFGAYEQYF. CDR3 sequence (DNA): TGTGCCAGCAGCCCCACCTTTGGGGCCTACGAGCAGTACTTC.

The sample holds a few counts of this clonotype. CDR3 sequence (DNA): TGCAGTGCTTTGAGTTGGGGCGATGGCACTGAAGCTTTCTTT. Translation: CSALSWGDGTEAFF. V gene TRBV20-1 combines with J gene TRBJ1-1; a weak D match, TRBD1 (5 bases). CDR1 is DFQATT, CDR2 SNEGSKA, per germline (reference sequence). The CDR3 has 14 amino acids. Deletions cut 5 bases from V and 4 bases from J, with 17 bases between.

This clonotype appeared a few times. The rearrangement links TRBV20-1 to TRBJ2-7; 10 bases match TRBD2. V lost 6 bases and J lost 3; bases outside the gene matches: 14. CDR3 length: 16 residues. Germline assignment: CDR1 DFQATT and CDR2 SNEGSKA (reference sequence). Here the CDR3 reads CSALGASGSSSYEQYF. For the CDR3, the DNA is TGCAGTGCCCTCGGGGCTAGCGGGAGTTCTAGCTACGAGCAGTACTTC.

V is TRBV4-3 and J is TRBJ1-2, with TRBD1 matching over 8 bases. The V gene's germline CDR1 is LGHNA and CDR2 YSLEER. J was trimmed by 0 bases and V by 0 bases; bases with no gene match: 9. CDR3 length equals 18 residues. CDR3 sequence (DNA): TGCGCCAGCAGCCAAGATCTGGCAGGGGGCCTCTCTAACTATGGCTACACCTTC. It yields the protein CASSQDLAGGLSNYGYTF.

This clonotype was counted a few times. The rearrangement links TRBV5-1 to TRBJ2-1, with 12 bases fitting TRBD2. CDR3 length: 17 residues. Germline trimming cut 4 bases from V and 2 bases from J; bases unmatched to any gene: 7. CDR1 SGHRS and CDR2 YFSETQ come from the germline V gene. The CDR3 DNA is TGCGCCAGCAGCCCTGGACTAGCGGGGTATACCTACAATGAGCAGTTCTTC. It yields the protein CASSPGLAGYTYNEQFF. Full variable domain (remainder filled in from reference TRBV5-1 and TRBJ2-1): KAGVTQTPRYLIKTRGQQVTLSCSPISGHRSVSWYQQTPGQGLQFLFEYFSETQRNKGNFPGRFSGRQFSNSRSEMNVSTLELGDSALYLCASSPGLAGYTYNEQFFGPGTRLTVL.

In this sample, this clonotype turned up a few times. Since a much larger clone is just one base distant, this may be a read error. This chain joins TRBV6-5 and TRBJ2-1; TRBD2 matches 8 bases. CDR3 length: 15 amino acids. Germline V gene lookup returns CDR1 MNHEY and CDR2 SVGAGI. Trimming took 6 bases from V and 0 from J; bases not matched to a gene: 4. This CDR3 is CASSILAVSYNEQFF. The CDR3 nucleotides are TGTGCCAGCAGCATACTAGCGGTCTCCTACAATGAGCAGTTCTTC.

The table lists this clonotype with a few counts. The CDR3 region has the DNA TGCAGTGCGAGGACAGGGGGCTATGAAAAACTGTTTTTT. The encoded protein is CSARTGGYEKLFF. The chain joins TRBV20-1 to TRBJ1-4; TRBD1 agrees at 11 bases. After removal of 6 bases from V and 6 bases from J, the junction contained 3 bases not matched to a gene. Germline values: CDR1 DFQATT, CDR2 SNEGSKA (reference sequence). This CDR3 spans 13 amino acids.

This clonotype was observed a few times. The CDR3 region is CSASGVTGSEQYF. The DNA of the CDR3 is TGCAGTGCTAGTGGGGTGACAGGGAGCGAGCAGTACTTC. The chain recombines TRBV20-1 with TRBJ2-7; TRBD1 agrees at 7 bases. V lost 3 bases, J lost 6 bases, and 8 bases stayed unmatched. Per the germline V gene, CDR1 is DFQATT and CDR2 is SNEGSKA (reference sequence). The CDR3 runs to 13 residues.

The genes are TRBV7-3 and TRBJ1-5; D is unclear. The germline V gene encodes CDR1 SGHTA and CDR2 FQGTGA. Trimming took 4 bases from V and 9 from J, leaving 13 bases between them. This CDR3 has 13 residues. In DNA form, the CDR3 reads TGTGCCAGCAGCTCCCGGCGTGCCCGGCCCCAGCATTTT. Translation gives CASSSRRARPQHF.

The rearrangement joins TRBV29-1 to TRBJ2-1; 7 bases are shared with TRBD2. Unmatched junction bases numbered 6, after V lost 0 bases and J lost 10 bases. The CDR3 totals 13 residues. Germline V gives CDR1 SQVTM, CDR2 ANQGSEA. The CDR3 region is CSVEELAGAEQFF. The CDR3 region has the DNA TGCAGCGTTGAAGAGTTGGCGGGAGCCGAGCAGTTCTTC.

Only a few counts were recorded for this clonotype. The chain carries TRBV12-3 or TRBV12-4 and TRBJ2-1, with 11 bases lining up with TRBD2. V trimming: 5 bases; J trimming: 7 bases; junction bases outside the gene matches: 10. The CDR3 length is 16 residues. The CDR3 sequence is CASSPEGLAVTNEQFF. In nucleotides, the CDR3 is TGTGCCAGCAGTCCCGAGGGACTAGCGGTAACTAATGAGCAGTTCTTC.

J is TRBJ1-2 and V is TRBV5-6; a possible D gene is TRBD1 (5 bases). Trimming removed 1 base at V and 5 bases at J, with 12 bases between. Germline CDR1 is SGHDT and CDR2 is YYEEEE. The CDR3 is made up of 14 amino acids. Here the CDR3 reads CASSLQGERYGYTF. In nucleotides, the CDR3 is TGTGCCAGCAGCTTGCAGGGAGAGAGGTATGGCTACACCTTC.

This clonotype was seen a handful of times. J is TRBJ1-3 and V is TRBV23-1; a weak D match, TRBD1 (5 bases). TRBV23-1 is identified as an open reading frame with a role that is uncertain. The CDR3 length is 16 residues. Trimming took off 5 bases at V and 0 bases at J, with 14 bases between the two ends. The CDR3, as DNA: TGCGCCAGCAGTAGTAAAGACAGCAGCTCTGGAAACACCATATATTTT. Encoded protein: CASSSKDSSSGNTIYF.

The chain joins TRBV20-1 to TRBJ2-1; 10 bases agree with TRBD2. There are 13 residues in the CDR3. Germline-derived CDR1 and CDR2 are DFQATT and SNEGSKA (reference sequence). V shed 7 bases, J shed 10 bases, and the junction held 10 bases outside the gene matches. The CDR3 DNA sequence: TGCAGTGAGGCGCTAGCGGGAGAATGGGAGCAGTTCTTC. Protein product: CSEALAGEWEQFF.

The chain has TRBV5-1 and TRBJ2-5, with D possibly TRBD1 on 6 matching bases. V was shortened by 2 bases and J by 1 base, with 12 bases between the two germline ends. The CDR3 contains 15 residues. The germline CDR1 and CDR2 sequences are SGHRS and YFSETQ. The CDR3, as DNA: TGCGCCAGCAGCTTTACAGGGAGCCGCCAAGAGACCCAGTACTTC. It codes for CASSFTGSRQETQYF.

This chain joins TRBV7-2 and TRBJ2-3, with D perhaps TRBD1 (6 bases). Per the germline V gene, CDR1 is SGHTA and CDR2 is FQGNSA. The germline V and J ends were trimmed by 1 base and 2 bases, with 10 bases remaining between them. This CDR3 has 15 amino acids. CDR3 amino acids: CASSLGPGDTDTQYF. In DNA form, the CDR3 reads TGTGCCAGCAGCTTAGGTCCAGGGGACACAGATACGCAGTATTTT.

This chain links TRBV15 with TRBJ1-4; 9 nucleotides align to TRBD1. CDR3 length: 15 residues. CDR1 is LNHNV, CDR2 YYDKDF, per germline (reference sequence). Unmatched junction bases numbered 3, after V lost 2 bases and J lost 5 bases. The CDR3 DNA sequence: TGTGCCACCAGCAGAATACAGGGGGCGAATGAAAAACTGTTTTTT. It is translated as CATSRIQGANEKLFF. Based on the CDR3 plus reference TRBV15 and TRBJ1-4, the full variable domain is DAMVIQNPRYQVTQFGKPVTLSCSQTLNHNVMYWYQQKSSQAPKLLFHYYDKDFNNEADTPDNFQSRRPNTSFCFLDIRSPGLGDTAMYLCATSRIQGANEKLFFGSGTQLSVL.